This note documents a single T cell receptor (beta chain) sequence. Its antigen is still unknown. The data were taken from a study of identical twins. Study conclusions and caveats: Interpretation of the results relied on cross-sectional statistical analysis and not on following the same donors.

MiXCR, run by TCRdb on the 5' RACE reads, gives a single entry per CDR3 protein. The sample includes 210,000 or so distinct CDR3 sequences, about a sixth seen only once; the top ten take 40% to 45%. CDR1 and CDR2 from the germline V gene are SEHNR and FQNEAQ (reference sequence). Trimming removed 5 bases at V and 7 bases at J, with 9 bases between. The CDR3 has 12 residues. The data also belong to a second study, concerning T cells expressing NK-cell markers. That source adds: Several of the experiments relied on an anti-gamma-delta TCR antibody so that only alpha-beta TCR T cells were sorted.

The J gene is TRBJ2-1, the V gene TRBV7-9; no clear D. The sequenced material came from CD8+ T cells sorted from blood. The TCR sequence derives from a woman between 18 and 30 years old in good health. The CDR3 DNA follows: TGTGCCAGCAGCCGTGATTGGAATGAGCAGTTCTTC. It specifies CASSRDWNEQFF.